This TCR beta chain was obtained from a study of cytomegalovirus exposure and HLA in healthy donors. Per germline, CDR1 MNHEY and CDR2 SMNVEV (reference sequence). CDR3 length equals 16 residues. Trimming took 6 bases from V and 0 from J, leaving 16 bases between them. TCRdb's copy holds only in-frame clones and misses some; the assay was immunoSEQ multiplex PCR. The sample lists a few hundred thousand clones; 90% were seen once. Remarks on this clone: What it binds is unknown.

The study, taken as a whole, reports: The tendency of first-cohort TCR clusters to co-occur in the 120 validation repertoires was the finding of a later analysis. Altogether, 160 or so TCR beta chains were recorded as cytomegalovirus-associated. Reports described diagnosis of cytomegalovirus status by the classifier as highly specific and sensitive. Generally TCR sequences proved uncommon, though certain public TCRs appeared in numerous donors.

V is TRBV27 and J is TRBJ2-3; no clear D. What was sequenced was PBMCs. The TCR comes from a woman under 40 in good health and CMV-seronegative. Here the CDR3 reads CASSPVRGTSTDTQYF. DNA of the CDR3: TGTGCCAGCAGCCCCGTAAGAGGAACTAGCACAGATACGCAGTATTTT.